Below are 17 T cell receptor beta chains sequenced from a single sample in a study of T cells in Graves' hyperthyroidism and ophthalmopathy. From RNA transcripts, TCR beta CDR3 regions were amplified. A first-round RT-PCR of the TCR CDR3 used the HTBI primer set. In TCRdb, the multiplex PCR reads were re-called with MiXCR into one record per CDR3 protein. The sample shows 500,000 to 600,000 distinct CDR3 sequences, under 60% of them seen only once. Sequenced input: peripheral blood or thyroid tissue (not recorded which). Source of these receptors: an adult woman with Graves' disease, either hyperthyroidism or ophthalmopathy (not recorded which).

The J gene is TRBJ1-1, the V gene TRBV7-3, with no clear D. The germline CDR1 and CDR2 sequences are SGHTA and FQGTGA. Trimming removed 1 base from V and 5 bases from J, with 17 bases in between. The CDR3 runs to 16 residues. The CDR3 region is CASSLRMGTGETEAFF. CDR3 DNA: TGTGCCAGCAGCTTAAGGATGGGAACTGGGGAAACTGAAGCTTTCTTT.

The V and J genes are TRBV7-3 and TRBJ2-4, with D possibly TRBD2 on 5 matching bases. V gave up 5 bases and J gave up 9 bases, with 14 bases separating them. CDR1 and CDR2 (germline): SGHTA, FQGTGA. There are 13 residues in the CDR3. CDR3 loop: CASSPSQLGIQYF. CDR3 DNA: TGTGCCAGCAGCCCGAGTCAACTAGGCATTCAGTACTTC.

V and J are TRBV11-2 and TRBJ1-2; D uncertain. The CDR3 consists of 17 residues. CDR1 and CDR2 (germline): SGHAT, FQNNGV. V was cut by 5 bases and J by 3 bases, with 22 bases left in between. The DNA of the CDR3 is TGTGCCAGCAGCAGAACTACTCGTCCCGGGAGGGACTATGGCTACACCTTC. Amino acid sequence: CASSRTTRPGRDYGYTF.

This clonotype was counted between two and nine times. This rearrangement joins TRBV6-1 to TRBJ2-7; weak D call: TRBD2 (5 bases). V was pared by 7 bases and J by 11 bases, with 9 bases between. The CDR3 loop spans 9 amino acids. Germline loops: CDR1 MNHNS, CDR2 SASEGT. Here the CDR3 reads CASTLGEYF. The CDR3 coding sequence is TGTGCCAGCACCCTCGGGGAGTACTTC.

This clonotype was observed many times. The V and J genes are TRBV20-1 and TRBJ1-2; D possibly corresponds to TRBD1 (5 bases). CDR3 length equals 13 residues. V lost 2 bases and J 8 bases, leaving 15 bases between the germline ends. CDR1 is DFQATT, CDR2 SNEGSKA, per germline (reference sequence). CDR3 sequence (DNA): TGCAGTGCTAGACTGTGGGGAGGGGACGGCTACACCTTC. Translated: CSARLWGGDGYTF.

This clonotype was observed a handful of times. The chain couples TRBV7-9 to TRBJ2-7; the D gene is possibly TRBD2 (6 bases). The CDR3 loop spans 14 amino acids. CDR1 and CDR2 from the germline V gene are SEHNR and FQNEAQ (reference sequence). V lost 3 bases, J lost 7 bases, and 16 bases lay in between. CDR3 sequence: CASSFGGSVKEQYF. The CDR3 DNA follows: TGTGCCAGCAGCTTCGGAGGGTCGGTGAAAGAGCAGTACTTC.

This clonotype has at least ten counts. The CDR3 sequence: CSATRYSNQPQHF. The CDR3 coding sequence is TGCAGTGCCACACGTTATAGCAATCAGCCCCAGCATTTT. The chain recombines TRBV20-1 with TRBJ1-5, with D uncertain. V dropped 6 bases and J dropped 0 bases, with 9 bases sitting between them. CDR3 length: 13 residues. Germline assignment: CDR1 DFQATT and CDR2 SNEGSKA (reference sequence).

In the case of this clonotype: The germline gene is not matched at one end of the junction; a read error may be the cause. The chain employs TRBV30 and TRBJ1-1, with no clear D. The length of the CDR3 is 8 residues. Germline loops: CDR1 GTSNPN, CDR2 SVGIG (reference sequence). DNA for the CDR3: TGTGCCTGGAGTGTTACAGCGTTT. As protein: CAWSVTAF.

This clonotype was picked up many times. The genes are TRBV4-1 and TRBJ1-2; no clear D. Deletions cut 2 bases from V and 2 bases from J, with 9 bases between. The CDR3 consists of 14 residues. Germline V gives CDR1 MGHRA, CDR2 YSYEKL. The CDR3 DNA reads TGCGCCAGCAGCCAACCCACTCGGAACTATGGCTACACCTTC. Translating it yields CASSQPTRNYGYTF.

The rearrangement uses TRBV10-3 and TRBJ1-1; D remains ambiguous. The germline V gene encodes CDR1 ENHRY and CDR2 SYGVKD. The CDR3 is 11 amino acids. Between the trimmed V and J ends, which lost 5 bases and 7 bases, there was a span of 8 bases. DNA for the CDR3: TGTGCCATCAGTAATTCTGTTGAAGCTTTCTTT. Amino acid sequence: CAISNSVEAFF.

This clonotype was picked up many times. CDR3 in DNA: TGTGCCACCCAGTCAGGAAGAACTGAAGCTTTCTTT. This codes for CATQSGRTEAFF. The rearrangement links TRBV6-5 to TRBJ1-1; D remains unclear. Per germline, CDR1 MNHEY and CDR2 SVGAGI. The CDR3 extends over 12 amino acids. Trimming removed 10 bases from V and 5 bases from J, with 14 bases in between.

This clonotype was seen only a few times. V is TRBV20-1 and J is TRBJ1-1; the D is unclear. V was shortened by 0 bases and J by 7 bases, with 15 bases between the two germline ends. The CDR3 covers 14 residues. Looked up from germline, CDR1 is DFQATT and CDR2 is SNEGSKA (reference sequence). The CDR3 reads CSARDGKSLGEAFF. The CDR3 DNA sequence: TGCAGTGCTAGAGATGGGAAGTCGTTGGGTGAAGCTTTCTTT.

This clonotype was picked up many times. The chain has TRBV19 and TRBJ1-5; D remains ambiguous. V lost 10 bases to trimming and J lost 7 bases, with 17 bases between them. CDR1 is LNHDA and CDR2 is SQIVND in the germline V gene (reference sequence). The CDR3 is 13 residues long. The CDR3 DNA reads as TGTGCCACCACATCCCGGGGTCGGCAGCCCCAGCATTTT. Translation: CATTSRGRQPQHF. Filled out from reference TRBV19 and TRBJ1-5, the complete variable domain reads DGGITQSPKYLFRKEGQNVTLSCEQNLNHDAMYWYRQDPGQGLRLIYYSQIVNDFQKGDIAEGYSVSREKKESFPLTVTSAQKNPTAFYLCATTSRGRQPQHFGDGTRLSIL.

There are many counts of this clonotype. The rearrangement joins TRBV10-3 to TRBJ2-7; TRBD2 agrees at 12 bases. This CDR3 is built from 15 residues. The V segment lost 6 bases and the J segment 4 bases; nucleotides outside the gene matches: 7. CDR1 and CDR2 from the germline V gene are ENHRY and SYGVKD. For the CDR3, the DNA is TGTGCCATCAGAGATATCGGACTAGCGGGATACGAGCAGTACTTC. As protein: CAIRDIGLAGYEQYF.

This chain uses TRBV28 with TRBJ1-5, with D maybe TRBD1 (5 bases). The CDR3 runs 13 residues. CDR1 is MDHEN, CDR2 SYDVKM, per germline. V was cut by 6 bases and J by 5 bases, with 11 bases left in between. The CDR3 nucleotides are TGTGCCAGCAGCCGGGACCATTATCAGCCCCAGCATTTT. Translating gives CASSRDHYQPQHF.

Many counts were recorded for this clonotype. The chain is built from TRBV12-3 or TRBV12-4 and TRBJ1-2; no clear D. The CDR3 sequence is 13 residues long. Deletions cut 3 bases from V and 5 bases from J, with 10 bases between. CDR3 region: CASSFTVSYGYTF. CDR3 in DNA: TGTGCCAGCAGTTTTACTGTTTCATATGGCTACACCTTC.

The gene calls are TRBV7-9 and TRBJ2-7, with a weak D call TRBD1 (6 bases). The CDR3 contains 14 residues. The ends were cut back, 6 bases at V and 0 bases at J, with 12 bases in the middle. CDR1 is SEHNR and CDR2 is FQNEAQ in the germline V gene (reference sequence). The CDR3 DNA is TGTGCCAGCAGTCCAGGACAGTACTCCTACGAGCAGTACTTC. The encoded protein is CASSPGQYSYEQYF.